The 28 T cell receptor beta chains below come from one sample, sequenced in a study of blood T cell repertoires in COVID-19. TCRdb keeps only in-frame clones here, not all; method: immunoSEQ multiplex PCR. The sample contains about 250,000 clones, roughly 89% of which appear only once. The sequenced sample was PBMCs or T cells enriched from blood (not recorded which). Receptors were obtained from a man aged 40-55 years who had recovered from COVID-19.

This clone was found a few times. The rearrangement joins TRBV10-3 to TRBJ1-1; 10 nucleotides match TRBD1. The CDR3 has 13 amino acids. After removal of 10 bases from V and 1 base from J, the junction contained 3 bases not matched to a gene. Germline assignment: CDR1 ENHRY and CDR2 SYGVKD. This CDR3 is CATGQGENTEAFF. The DNA for the CDR3 is TGTGCCACCGGACAGGGGGAGAACACTGAAGCTTTCTTT.

This CDR3 is CASSPRLDSLRTGELFF. DNA of the CDR3: TGTGCCAGCAGCCCTCGGCTCGACAGTCTTCGTACCGGGGAGCTGTTTTTT. The V call is TRBV7-2, the J call TRBJ2-2; weak D call: TRBD1 (5 bases). Germline lookup yields CDR1 SGHTA and CDR2 FQGNSA. This CDR3 is 17 amino acids long. Trimming took 5 bases from V and 5 from J, leaving 21 bases between them.

CDR3 loop: CASSQWRGDRTYEQYF. DNA for the CDR3: TGCGCCAGCAGCCAATGGCGGGGAGACAGAACCTACGAGCAGTACTTC. The chain combines TRBV5-1 with TRBJ2-7, with D possibly matching TRBD2 (6 bases). With 4 bases removed from V and 2 bases from J, the gap between germline ends came to 19 bases. Germline V gene sequence: CDR1 SGHRS, CDR2 YFSETQ. The CDR3 totals 16 residues.

This chain links TRBV11-2 with TRBJ1-6; maybe TRBD1 (6 bases). This CDR3 has 18 residues. CDR1 is SGHAT, CDR2 FQNNGV, per germline. The V and J ends lost 5 bases and 0 bases respectively, with 17 bases between them. The DNA for the CDR3 is TGTGCCAGCAGCGAGGGGGAGGGGCTGAGCTCCTATAATTCACCCCTCCACTTT. Translating gives CASSEGEGLSSYNSPLHF.

This sequence joins TRBV28 and TRBJ1-1, with a weak D call TRBD1 (5 bases). Trimming stripped 7 bases from V and 4 bases from J, with 13 bases between. This CDR3 region has 13 residues. Germline loops: CDR1 MDHEN, CDR2 SYDVKM. CDR3 amino acids: CASNPGGGTEAFF. CDR3 nucleotide sequence: TGTGCCAGCAATCCCGGGGGAGGCACTGAAGCTTTCTTT. Full variable domain (outside the CDR3, taken from reference TRBV28 and TRBJ1-1): DVKVTQSSRYLVKRTGEKVFLECVQDMDHENMFWYRQDPGLGLRLIYFSYDVKMKEKGDIPEGYSVSREKKERFSLILESASTNQTSMYLCASNPGGGTEAFFGQGTRLTVV.

The chain recombines TRBV6-2 or TRBV6-3 with TRBJ2-6; D gene uncertain. Looked up from germline, CDR1 is MNHEY and CDR2 is SVGEGT. Trimming shortened V by 4 bases and J by 0 bases, and 7 bases separated the two germline ends. CDR3 size: 15 residues. CDR3 bases: TGTGCCAGCAGTTCCCCCAACTCTGGGGCCAACGTCCTGACTTTC. Encoded protein: CASSSPNSGANVLTF.

The chain couples TRBV25-1 to TRBJ2-3; 8 nucleotides agree with TRBD2. Unmatched junction bases numbered 2, after V lost 6 bases and J lost 6 bases. CDR3 length: 12 residues. Germline lookup yields CDR1 MGHDK and CDR2 SYGVNS. CDR3 amino acids: CASRGTRDTQYF. CDR3 nucleotide sequence: TGTGCCAGCAGGGGGACTAGGGATACGCAGTATTTT.

The CDR3 nucleotides are TGTGCCAGCAGCGTAAACCCCCACAGGGGGCTGATGAACACTGAAGCTTTCTTT. Translation: CASSVNPHRGLMNTEAFF. V is TRBV9 and J is TRBJ1-1, with 9 bases matching TRBD1. CDR1 is SGDLS, CDR2 YYNGEE, per germline. This CDR3 region has 18 residues. J was trimmed by 0 bases and V by 1 base; bases with no gene match: 10.

The chain uses TRBV24-1 and TRBJ2-2, with 9 nucleotides matching TRBD1. Per germline, CDR1 KGHDR and CDR2 SFDVKD. With V trimmed by 1 base and J by 2 bases, 4 bases remained unmatched. The CDR3 sequence is 17 residues long. This chain's CDR3 is CATSDFMGQGNTGELFF. CDR3 sequence (DNA): TGTGCCACCAGTGATTTCATGGGACAGGGAAACACCGGGGAGCTGTTTTTT.

The chain combines TRBV27 with TRBJ1-1; no reliable D call. The V and J ends lost 4 bases and 0 bases respectively, with 9 bases between them. Looked up from germline, CDR1 is MNHEY and CDR2 is SMNVEV (reference sequence). The CDR3 consists of 14 residues. The CDR3 bases are TGTGCCAGCAGTTCGACTCAGCTGAACACTGAAGCTTTCTTT. It yields the protein CASSSTQLNTEAFF.

This rearrangement joins TRBV18 to TRBJ1-4; no firm D call. Between the trimmed V and J ends, which lost 8 bases and 5 bases, there was a span of 15 bases. Germline loops: CDR1 KGHSH, CDR2 LQKENI. This CDR3 has 14 amino acids. The CDR3 DNA reads TGTGCCAGCCGTTTGGTACAGAACAATGAAAAACTGTTTTTT. Protein: CASRLVQNNEKLFF. The variable domain in full, with the rest retrieved from reference TRBV18 and TRBJ1-4, is NAGVMQNPRHLVRRRGQEARLRCSPMKGHSHVYWYRQLPEEGLKFMVYLQKENIIDESGMPKERFSAEFPKEGPSILRIQQVVRGDSAAYFCASRLVQNNEKLFFGSGTQLSVL.

V gene TRBV5-1 combines with J gene TRBJ1-1, with unresolved D. V lost 4 bases to trimming and J lost 1 base, with 11 bases between them. This CDR3 comprises 14 residues. Germline V gene data show CDR1 as SGHRS and CDR2 as YFSETQ. The CDR3 sequence is CASSSEGTNTEAFF. The DNA for the CDR3 is TGCGCCAGCAGCAGCGAGGGCACGAACACTGAAGCTTTCTTT.

The J gene is TRBJ1-2, the V gene TRBV6-1; D remains ambiguous. V was shortened by 1 base and J by 8 bases, with 11 bases between the two germline ends. CDR3 size: 13 residues. Germline-derived CDR1 and CDR2 are MNHNS and SASEGT. The CDR3 region has the DNA TGTGCCAGCAGTGAAGTGGCCGGGTTCGGCTACACCTTC. This codes for CASSEVAGFGYTF.

This clone was seen many times. This rearrangement joins TRBV20-1 to TRBJ1-1, with D uncertain. The CDR3 has 11 amino acids. Trimming shortened V by 6 bases and J by 6 bases, and 11 bases separated the two germline ends. Germline CDR1 is DFQATT and CDR2 is SNEGSKA (reference sequence). CDR3 nucleotide sequence: TGCAGTGCGACGACTGGCTCTGAAGCTTTCTTT. Amino acid sequence: CSATTGSEAFF.

This chain joins TRBV18 and TRBJ2-3; maybe TRBD1 (5 bases). V lost 4 bases and J 2 bases, leaving 19 bases between the germline ends. Germline assignment: CDR1 KGHSH and CDR2 LQKENI. CDR3 size: 17 residues. CDR3 nucleotides: TGTGCCAGCTCACGACCCCTTAGGACAAAATCCACAGATACGCAGTATTTT. Residues: CASSRPLRTKSTDTQYF.

This chain joins TRBV7-9 and TRBJ1-4, with TRBD1 as a possible D gene (5 bases). V shed 4 bases and J shed 4 bases, with 13 bases lying between them. CDR1 is SEHNR, CDR2 FQNEAQ, per germline (reference sequence). This CDR3 is built from 15 residues. CDR3: CASSSTGGINEKLFF. In nucleotides, the CDR3 is TGTGCCAGCAGCTCTACGGGGGGGATTAATGAAAAACTGTTTTTT.

The chain joins TRBV24-1 to TRBJ2-7, with D maybe TRBD1 (6 bases). Trimming removed 5 bases from V and 6 bases from J, with 22 bases in between. This CDR3 is 16 amino acids long. CDR1 is KGHDR and CDR2 is SFDVKD in the germline V gene. The CDR3 is CATSARGKELQGEQYF. In DNA, the CDR3 is TGTGCCACCAGTGCAAGGGGGAAGGAATTACAGGGCGAGCAGTACTTC.

The gene calls are TRBV6-6 and TRBJ2-7; 7 nucleotides agree with TRBD1. V dropped 6 bases and J dropped 5; count of bases not matched to a gene: 13. Germline values: CDR1 MNHNY, CDR2 SVGAGI (reference sequence). This CDR3 is built from 15 residues. The CDR3 DNA reads TGTGCCAGCAGGGGGAACGACAGGGTTATCGACGAGCAGTACTTC. It translates to CASRGNDRVIDEQYF.

About this clone itself: A read error may explain this, as a much larger clone is one base away. The chain joins TRBV9 to TRBJ1-1; D ambiguous. V shed 4 bases and J shed 0 bases, with 4 bases lying between them. There are 12 residues in the CDR3. The germline CDR1 and CDR2 sequences are SGDLS and YYNGEE. The CDR3 loop reads CASSNMNTEAFF. In DNA form, the CDR3 reads TGTGCCAGCAGCAACATGAACACTGAAGCTTTCTTT.

The chain couples TRBV4-3 to TRBJ1-5; D is unresolved. The CDR3 extends over 14 amino acids. Germline V gives CDR1 LGHNA, CDR2 YSLEER. Trimming left V 0 bases short and J 1 base short, with 4 bases between. CDR3 coding DNA: TGCGCCAGCAGCCAAGATGGCAGCAATCAGCCCCAGCATTTT. It is translated as CASSQDGSNQPQHF.

The chain couples TRBV7-2 to TRBJ2-1, with D unclear. Germline CDR1 reads SGHTA; CDR2 reads FQGNSA. Trimming stripped 0 bases from V and 0 bases from J, with 6 bases between. The CDR3 covers 15 residues. CDR3 DNA sequence: TGTGCCAGCAGCTTAGCTCGGAGCTCCTACAATGAGCAGTTCTTC. The encoded protein is CASSLARSSYNEQFF.

This rearrangement joins TRBV11-3 to TRBJ1-2; D is perhaps TRBD1 (5 bases). The V gene's germline CDR1 is SGHNT and CDR2 YENEEA. Trimming left V 0 bases short and J 3 bases short, with 11 bases between. The CDR3 spans 15 residues. This chain's CDR3 is CASSLESGQDYGYTF. CDR3 nucleotides: TGTGCCAGCAGCTTAGAATCAGGGCAAGACTATGGCTACACCTTC. Variable domain in full (rest from reference TRBV11-3 and TRBJ1-2): EAGVVQSPRYKIIEKKQPVAFWCNPISGHNTLYWYLQNLGQGPELLIRYENEEAVDDSQLPKDRFSAERLKGVDSTLKIQPAELGDSAVYLCASSLESGQDYGYTFGSGTRLTVV.

This chain joins TRBV2 and TRBJ2-7; the match to TRBD1 covers 10 bases. CDR3 size: 14 residues. J was trimmed by 1 base and V by 7 bases; bases with no gene match: 4. CDR1 is SNHLY, CDR2 FYNNEI, per germline. The CDR3 DNA is TGTGCCAGCAACCCGGGACAGGGGTCCTACGAGCAGTACTTC. Translation gives CASNPGQGSYEQYF.

The chain couples TRBV18 to TRBJ2-7, with D possibly being TRBD1 (6 bases). The germline V gene has CDR1 KGHSH and CDR2 LQKENI. The CDR3 sequence is 16 residues long. V dropped 1 base and J dropped 0 bases, with 13 bases sitting between them. CDR3 in amino acids: CASSPRPDRISYEQYF. The CDR3 bases are TGTGCCAGCTCACCACGGCCGGACAGAATCTCCTACGAGCAGTACTTC.

This chain's CDR3 is CASSRYRDRDRNIQYF. The CDR3 region has the DNA TGTGCCAGTAGTCGCTACCGGGACAGGGATCGGAACATTCAGTACTTC. The genes are TRBV19 and TRBJ2-4; 9 bases match TRBD1. The CDR3 is 16 residues long. CDR1 is LNHDA and CDR2 is SQIVND in the germline V gene (reference sequence). With 5 bases clipped from V and 7 bases from J, the junction kept 12 bases outside the gene matches.

The chain employs TRBV6-5 and TRBJ2-2, with TRBD2 identical over 8 bases. Trimming at V came to 11 bases and at J to 2 bases, leaving 4 bases not matched to a gene. The CDR3 totals 13 residues. Germline assignment: CDR1 MNHEY and CDR2 SVGAGI. The CDR3 here is CAGGTRNTGELFF. The CDR3 DNA is TGTGCCGGCGGGACTAGAAACACCGGGGAGCTGTTTTTT.

V and J are TRBV7-9 and TRBJ1-1; D is possibly TRBD1 (6 bases). The CDR3 is 16 amino acids. The germline CDR1 and CDR2 sequences are SEHNR and FQNEAQ (reference sequence). The ends were cut back, 5 bases at V and 1 base at J, with 17 bases in the middle. The CDR3 DNA is TGTGCCAGCAGCCCCTTTCAGCAGGGGAGGAACACTGAAGCTTTCTTT. Residues: CASSPFQQGRNTEAFF.

The chain recombines TRBV5-1 with TRBJ1-6; 7 positions match TRBD1. The CDR3 totals 15 residues. The germline gives CDR1 SGHRS, CDR2 YFSETQ. V gave up 4 bases and J gave up 5 bases; unmatched junction bases: 6. This CDR3 reads CASSVGDRDNSPLHF. CDR3 DNA sequence: TGCGCCAGCAGCGTTGGAGACAGGGATAATTCACCCCTCCACTTT.